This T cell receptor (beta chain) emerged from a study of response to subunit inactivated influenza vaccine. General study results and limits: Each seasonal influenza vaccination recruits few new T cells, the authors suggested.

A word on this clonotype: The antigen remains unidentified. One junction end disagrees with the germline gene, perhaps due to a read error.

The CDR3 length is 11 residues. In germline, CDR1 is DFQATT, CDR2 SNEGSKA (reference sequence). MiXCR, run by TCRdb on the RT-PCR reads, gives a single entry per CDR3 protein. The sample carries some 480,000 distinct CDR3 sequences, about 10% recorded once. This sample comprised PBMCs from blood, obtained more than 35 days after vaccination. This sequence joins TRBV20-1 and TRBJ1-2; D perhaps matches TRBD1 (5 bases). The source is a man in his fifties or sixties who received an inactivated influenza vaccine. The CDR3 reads CTARGPGSYTF. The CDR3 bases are TGCACTGCTAGAGGTCCAGGGAGCTACACCTTC.